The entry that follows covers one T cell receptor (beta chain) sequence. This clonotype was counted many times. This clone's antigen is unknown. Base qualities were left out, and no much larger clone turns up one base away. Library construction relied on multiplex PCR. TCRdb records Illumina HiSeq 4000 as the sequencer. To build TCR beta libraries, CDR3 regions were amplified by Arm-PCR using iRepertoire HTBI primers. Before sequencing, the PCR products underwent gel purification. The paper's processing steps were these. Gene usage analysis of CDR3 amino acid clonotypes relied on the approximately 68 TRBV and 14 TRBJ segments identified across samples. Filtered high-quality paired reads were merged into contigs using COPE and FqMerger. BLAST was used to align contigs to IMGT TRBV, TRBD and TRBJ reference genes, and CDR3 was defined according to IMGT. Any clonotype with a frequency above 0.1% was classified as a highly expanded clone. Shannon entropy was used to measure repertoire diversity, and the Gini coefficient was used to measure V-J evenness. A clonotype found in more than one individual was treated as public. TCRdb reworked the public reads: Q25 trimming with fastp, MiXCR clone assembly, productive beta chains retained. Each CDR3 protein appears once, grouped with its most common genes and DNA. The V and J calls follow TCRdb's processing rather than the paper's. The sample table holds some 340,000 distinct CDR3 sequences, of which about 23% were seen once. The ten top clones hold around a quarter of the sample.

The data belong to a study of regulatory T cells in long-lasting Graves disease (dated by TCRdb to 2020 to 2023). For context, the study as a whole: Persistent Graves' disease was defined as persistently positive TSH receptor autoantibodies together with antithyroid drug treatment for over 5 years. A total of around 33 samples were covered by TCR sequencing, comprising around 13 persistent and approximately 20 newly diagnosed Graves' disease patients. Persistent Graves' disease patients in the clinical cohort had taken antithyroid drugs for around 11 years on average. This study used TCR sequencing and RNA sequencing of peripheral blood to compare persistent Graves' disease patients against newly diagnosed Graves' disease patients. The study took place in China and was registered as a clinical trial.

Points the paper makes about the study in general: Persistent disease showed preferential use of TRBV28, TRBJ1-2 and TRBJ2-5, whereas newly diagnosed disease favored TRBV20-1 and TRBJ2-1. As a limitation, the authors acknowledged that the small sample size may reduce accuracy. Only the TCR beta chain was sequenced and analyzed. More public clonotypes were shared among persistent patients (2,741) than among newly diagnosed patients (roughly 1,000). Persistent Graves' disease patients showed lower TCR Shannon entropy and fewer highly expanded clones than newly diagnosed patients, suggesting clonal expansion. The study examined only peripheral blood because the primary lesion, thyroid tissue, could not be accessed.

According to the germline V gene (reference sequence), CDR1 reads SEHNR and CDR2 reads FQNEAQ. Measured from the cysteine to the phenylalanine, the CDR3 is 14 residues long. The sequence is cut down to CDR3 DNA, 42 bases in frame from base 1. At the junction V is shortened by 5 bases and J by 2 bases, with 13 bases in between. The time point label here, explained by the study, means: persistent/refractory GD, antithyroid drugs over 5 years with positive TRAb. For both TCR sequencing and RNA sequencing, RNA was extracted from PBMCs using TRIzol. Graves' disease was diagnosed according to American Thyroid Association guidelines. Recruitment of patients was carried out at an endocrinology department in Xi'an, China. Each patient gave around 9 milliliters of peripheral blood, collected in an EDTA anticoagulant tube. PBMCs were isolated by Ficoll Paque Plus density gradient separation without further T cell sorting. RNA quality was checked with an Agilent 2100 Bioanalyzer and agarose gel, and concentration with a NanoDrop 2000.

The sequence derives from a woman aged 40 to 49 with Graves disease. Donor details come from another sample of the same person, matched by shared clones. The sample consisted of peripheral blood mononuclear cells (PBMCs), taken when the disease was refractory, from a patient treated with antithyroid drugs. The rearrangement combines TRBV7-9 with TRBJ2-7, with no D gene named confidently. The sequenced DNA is TGTGCCAGCAGCCCGACCGTGTCCGCCTACGAGCAGTACTTC. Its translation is CASSPTVSAYEQYF.